This T cell receptor beta chain is from a study of radiation and T cells in renal cell carcinoma. Regarding time point: blood 2 weeks post-SBRT. Noted treatment: 15 Gy SBRT to primary tumor, nephrectomy 4 weeks later. Sequenced by immunoSEQ multiplex PCR; TCRdb stores in-frame clones only, minus some. Of around 130,000 clones in the sample, approximately 90% were seen once. This clone was detected only a few times. Trimming pared 5 bases from V and 5 bases from J, leaving 12 bases between. From germline, CDR1 is MNHEY and CDR2 SVGAGI. The CDR3 runs to 13 residues. The sequenced sample was blood, obtained from a patient whose treatment included radiotherapy and nephrectomy. The sequence was obtained from an older woman with renal cell carcinoma. This chain links TRBV6-5 with TRBJ1-1; D may be TRBD1 (5 bases). The CDR3 protein is CASSEVGGTEAFF. In nucleotides, the CDR3 is TGTGCCAGCAGTGAGGTCGGGGGGACTGAAGCTTTCTTT.